These T cell receptor beta chains were read from a single sample in a study of T cells in Graves' hyperthyroidism and ophthalmopathy. TCRdb redid the calling of the multiplex PCR reads with MiXCR, one entry per CDR3 protein. This table holds about 380,000 distinct CDR3 sequences, roughly 12% found once. The source material was blood. Receptor source: a man aged 25 to 40 with Graves' hyperthyroidism that later progressed to Graves' ophthalmopathy. CDR3s include the opening cysteine and the closing phenylalanine or tryptophan. Each record gives: clone size, V gene, J gene, D gene, CDR3 DNA, CDR3 protein. D genes are given only for firm matches. Where a row states a size, it is once, few, many or the class of an expanded clone; other rows omit it.

size: few; V: TRBV9; J: TRBJ2-2; D: -; DNA: TGTGCCAGCAGCGTAGCCCCAAACACCGGGGAGCTGTTTTTT; CDR3: CASSVAPNTGELFF
size: many; V: TRBV9; J: TRBJ2-7; D: -; DNA: TGTGCCAGCAGCGTAGAACAGGGCTACGAGCAGTACTTC; CDR3: CASSVEQGYEQYF
size: -; V: TRBV6-1; J: TRBJ2-1; D: -; DNA: TGTGCCAGCAGTGAATCAGTAGAAGGGCACGATGAGCAGTTCTTC; CDR3: CASSESVEGHDEQFF
size: many; V: TRBV6-1; J: TRBJ1-2; D: -; DNA: TGTGCCAGCAAGGGTGGGACGTCCTATGGCTACACCTTC; CDR3: CASKGGTSYGYTF
size: -; V: TRBV3-1; J: TRBJ2-5; D: TRBD2; DNA: TGTGCCAGCAGCCAAGTAGCGGGGGTGGGAGAGACCCAGTACTTC; CDR3: CASSQVAGVGETQYF
size: many; V: TRBV5-1; J: TRBJ2-7; D: -; DNA: TGCGCCAGCAGCTTGGACGGGGTCCGCTCCTACGAGCAGTACTTC; CDR3: CASSLDGVRSYEQYF
size: -; V: TRBV5-1; J: TRBJ2-4; D: -; DNA: TGCGCCAGCAGCCCCGGACAGTCCCTAGCCAAAAACATTCAGTACTTC; CDR3: CASSPGQSLAKNIQYF
size: -; V: TRBV6-2/TRBV6-3; J: TRBJ2-5; D: TRBD2; DNA: TGTGCCAGCAGTCTACCACTAGCGGGGGGCATCCGAGAGACCCAGTACTTC; CDR3: CASSLPLAGGIRETQYF
size: many; V: TRBV2; J: TRBJ1-2; D: -; DNA: TGTGCCAGCAGTGAAGGGACAACTCTTTATGGCTACACCTTC; CDR3: CASSEGTTLYGYTF
size: few; V: TRBV24-1; J: TRBJ1-5; D: -; DNA: TGTGCCACCAGTGATTACGGGGAGAACGGGCCCCAGCATTTT; CDR3: CATSDYGENGPQHF